Described below is a single TCR beta chain sequence and its context. These data are taken from a study of blood T cell repertoires in COVID-19. Study in general: Specimens from acute and convalescent COVID-19 originated in the United States, Italy and Spain. T cells, B-cell-depleted T cells, or PBMCs supplied cDNA or gDNA.

Per the original data handling: The assay estimated nucleated cells by amplifying reference gene primers. Using immunoSEQ multiplex PCR, the repertoire was profiled, and TCRdb retains in-frame clones only, with some absent. V, J and clone size derive from that table, while D and trimming were established from the DNA sequence. The sample yields more than 100,000 clones, roughly 80% seen once. This CDR3 contains 14 residues. V was clipped by 0 bases and J by 5 bases, with 14 bases between them. Per germline, CDR1 GTSNPN and CDR2 SVGIG (reference sequence). Input material: peripheral blood. This clonotype originated in a woman of 80 years or more with acute or convalescent COVID-19. The chain recombines TRBV30 with TRBJ2-7; D is possibly TRBD2 (6 bases). This chain's CDR3 is CAWSVGGTFNEQYF. The CDR3 DNA reads as TGTGCCTGGAGTGTAGGAGGGACTTTCAACGAGCAGTACTTC.